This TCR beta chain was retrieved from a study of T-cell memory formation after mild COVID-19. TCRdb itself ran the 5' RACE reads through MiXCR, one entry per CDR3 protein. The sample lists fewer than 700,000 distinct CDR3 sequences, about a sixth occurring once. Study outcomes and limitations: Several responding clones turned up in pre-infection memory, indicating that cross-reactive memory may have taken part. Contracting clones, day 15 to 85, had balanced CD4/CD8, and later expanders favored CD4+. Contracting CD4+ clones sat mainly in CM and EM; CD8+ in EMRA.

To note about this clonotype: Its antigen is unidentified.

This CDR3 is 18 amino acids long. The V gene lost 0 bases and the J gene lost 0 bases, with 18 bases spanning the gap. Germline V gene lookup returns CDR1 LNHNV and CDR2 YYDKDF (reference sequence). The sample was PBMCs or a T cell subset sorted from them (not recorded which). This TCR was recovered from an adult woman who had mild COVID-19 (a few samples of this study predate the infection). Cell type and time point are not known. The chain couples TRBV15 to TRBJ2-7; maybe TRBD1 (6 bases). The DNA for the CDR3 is TGTGCCACCAGCAGAGATGACCCGACAGGACCGGGCTCCTACGAGCAGTACTTC. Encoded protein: CATSRDDPTGPGSYEQYF. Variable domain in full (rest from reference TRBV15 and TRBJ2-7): DAMVIQNPRYQVTQFGKPVTLSCSQTLNHNVMYWYQQKSSQAPKLLFHYYDKDFNNEADTPDNFQSRRPNTSFCFLDIRSPGLGDTAMYLCATSRDDPTGPGSYEQYFGPGTRLTVT.